Listed below are T cell receptor beta chains from one sample, sequenced in a study of blood T cell repertoires in COVID-19. Generated by immunoSEQ multiplex PCR, the TCRdb table keeps only in-frame clones and is missing some. In the table there are some 150,000 clones, more than 75% of which are singletons. The sequenced sample was peripheral blood. These receptor sequences come from a woman at least 80 years old with acute or convalescent COVID-19. Both conserved end residues are trimmed from each CDR3. Some rows have no size entry. The others give once, few or many, or a class for an expanded clone.

clone_size: few; v_call: TRBV2; cdr3_aa: ASSLLSGAGANVLT
clone_size: -; v_call: TRBV24-1; cdr3_aa: ATSDWGHVEQF
clone_size: -; v_call: TRBV27; cdr3_aa: ASSQGGADTEAF
clone_size: -; v_call: TRBV2; cdr3_aa: ASSQSLAGVGEQY
clone_size: -; v_call: TRBV27; cdr3_aa: ASSLIGSEQF
clone_size: -; v_call: TRBV10-3; cdr3_aa: AISEGGQRYPPQH
clone_size: -; v_call: TRBV5-6; cdr3_aa: ASSLQLSGNTIY
clone_size: -; v_call: TRBV19; cdr3_aa: ASSHEWTGGYGYT
clone_size: -; v_call: TRBV7-3; cdr3_aa: ASSPGGPGQF
clone_size: -; v_call: TRBV19; cdr3_aa: ASSIYGGGGANVLT
clone_size: once; v_call: TRBV20-1; cdr3_aa: SASAASGKQY
clone_size: -; v_call: TRBV7-7; cdr3_aa: ASRELGQESMNTEAF
clone_size: -; v_call: TRBV13; cdr3_aa: ASSLVGLAGGSYEQY